The 5 T cell receptor beta chains in this list originate from one sample, sequenced in a study of OX40 agonist ivuxolimab in advanced cancers. The data were produced by immunoSEQ multiplex PCR, yet TCRdb's version contains in-frame clones alone and is incomplete. The table has approximately 66,000 clones, less than 90% seen once. The sample consisted of CD4+ or CD8+ T cells sorted from blood, taken in a trial of the OX40 agonist ivuxolimab. The receptors stem from an adult with an advanced solid tumor such as melanoma, head and neck, liver or kidney cancer.

This clone was seen once. This sequence joins TRBV30 and TRBJ1-1; D unresolved. V lost 1 base, J lost 4 bases, and 19 bases lay in between. The V gene's germline CDR1 is GTSNPN and CDR2 SVGIG (reference sequence). This CDR3 has 16 residues. The CDR3 protein is CAWSEWQAAPFTEAFF. The CDR3 nucleotides read TGTGCCTGGAGTGAATGGCAGGCGGCCCCTTTCACTGAAGCTTTCTTT.

The CDR3 coding sequence is TGTGCCAGCTCACCAGAGACAGGAACTATCTATGGCTACACCTTC. Protein sequence: CASSPETGTIYGYTF. V is TRBV18 and J is TRBJ1-2, with D tentatively TRBD1 (6 bases). V shed 2 bases and J shed 4 bases, with 14 bases lying between them. Germline values: CDR1 KGHSH, CDR2 LQKENI. This CDR3 region has 15 residues.

In its sample, this clone was seen a few times. CDR3 in DNA: TGTGCCAGCAGCCCACCCACGTGGGGGGGAACCAGCACAGATACGCAGTATTTT. It codes for CASSPPTWGGTSTDTQYF. The chain carries TRBV11-3 and TRBJ2-3; 7 nucleotides match TRBD2. The CDR3 is 18 residues long. Trimming took 5 bases from V and 0 from J; bases not matched to a gene: 14. The germline V gene encodes CDR1 SGHNT and CDR2 YENEEA.

J is TRBJ2-7 and V is TRBV10-3; 9 bases map to TRBD1. Trimming cost V 9 bases and J 4 bases; bases outside gene matches: 7. CDR3 size: 13 residues. The germline V gene encodes CDR1 ENHRY and CDR2 SYGVKD. The CDR3 sequence: CAIADRGFYEQYF. The DNA of the CDR3 is TGTGCCATAGCGGACAGGGGTTTTTACGAGCAGTACTTC.

The chain is built from TRBV4-3 and TRBJ2-2; TRBD1 agrees at 10 bases. The CDR3 is made up of 15 amino acids. CDR1 is LGHNA and CDR2 is YSLEER in the germline V gene. Unmatched junction bases numbered 2, after V lost 4 bases and J lost 3 bases. CDR3 sequence reads: CASSPGTGDTGELFF. DNA for the CDR3: TGCGCCAGCAGCCCCGGGACAGGGGACACCGGGGAGCTGTTTTTT.